The table lists the clone carrying this T cell receptor (beta chain) with a few counts. These data belong to a study of blood T cell repertoires in COVID-19. Study-level information: From the United States, Italy and Spain came samples of acute and convalescent COVID-19. The analysed material was cDNA or gDNA that came from T cells, B-cell-depleted T cells, or PBMCs.

Per the authors' pipeline: Amplification of reference gene primers provided the estimated nucleated cell counts. Method: immunoSEQ multiplex PCR; TCRdb's copy keeps in-frame clones and lacks some. From that table come the V and J calls and clone size; the DNA was used to work out D and trimming. Found here are about 200,000 clones, 70% to 85% of them singletons; the top ten hold 9.7%. The CDR3 loop spans 15 amino acids. V lost 4 bases and J lost 7, with 14 bases in between. Germline values: CDR1 SGHDN, CDR2 FVKESK. The sequence was obtained from a man over 45 with active or convalescent COVID-19. The specimen sequenced was peripheral blood. V gene TRBV14 combines with J gene TRBJ1-6; D gene ambiguous. The CDR3 sequence is CASSPFAGPNSPLHF. The CDR3 nucleotides read TGTGCCAGCAGCCCCTTCGCAGGCCCAAATTCACCCCTCCACTTT.